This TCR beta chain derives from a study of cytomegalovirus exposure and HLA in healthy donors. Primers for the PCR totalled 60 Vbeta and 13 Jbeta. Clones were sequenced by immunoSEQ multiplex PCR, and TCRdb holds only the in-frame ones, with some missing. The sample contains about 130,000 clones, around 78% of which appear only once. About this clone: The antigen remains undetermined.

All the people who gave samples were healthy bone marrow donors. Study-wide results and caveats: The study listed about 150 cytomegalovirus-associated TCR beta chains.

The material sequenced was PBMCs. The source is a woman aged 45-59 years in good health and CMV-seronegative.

The CDR3 region is CAWSSLIDRGRYF. CDR3 nucleotides: TGTGCCTGGAGTTCCCTCATAGACAGGGGTCGGTACTTC. V gene TRBV30 combines with J gene TRBJ2-7; 8 nucleotides line up with TRBD1. There are 13 residues in the CDR3. J lost 12 bases, V lost 2 bases, and 12 bases had no gene match. The V gene's germline CDR1 is GTSNPN and CDR2 SVGIG (reference sequence).